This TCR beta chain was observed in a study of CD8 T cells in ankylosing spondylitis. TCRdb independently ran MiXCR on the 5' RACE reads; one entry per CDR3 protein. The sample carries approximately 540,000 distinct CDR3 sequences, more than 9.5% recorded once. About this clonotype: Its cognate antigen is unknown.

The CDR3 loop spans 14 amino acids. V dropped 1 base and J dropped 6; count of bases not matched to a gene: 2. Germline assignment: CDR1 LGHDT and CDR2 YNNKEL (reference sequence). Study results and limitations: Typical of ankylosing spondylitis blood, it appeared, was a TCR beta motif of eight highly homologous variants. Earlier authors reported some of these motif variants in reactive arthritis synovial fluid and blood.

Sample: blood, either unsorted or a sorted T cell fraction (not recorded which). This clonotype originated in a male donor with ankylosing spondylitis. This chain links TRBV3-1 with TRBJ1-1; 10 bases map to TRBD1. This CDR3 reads CASSQVGTGAEAFF. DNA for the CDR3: TGTGCCAGCAGCCAAGTGGGGACAGGGGCTGAAGCTTTCTTT.